A single sample is the source of the 5 T cell receptor beta chains below, sequenced in a study of control samples from healthy donors and cancer patients. The table came from immunoSEQ multiplex PCR; TCRdb's copy has only in-frame clones and leaves some out. The data hold 30,000 to 40,000 clones, with around 82% observed a single time. Sequenced input: PBMCs. The receptor set was obtained from a woman aged 60 to 75 with lung cancer.

The chain is built from TRBV11-2 and TRBJ2-7; 10 nucleotides match TRBD1. The J segment lost 6 bases and the V segment lost 2 bases, leaving 10 bases of the junction unmatched. Germline loops: CDR1 SGHAT, CDR2 FQNNGV. CDR3 size: 16 residues. CDR3 coding DNA: TGTGCCAGCAGCTTATCATACGGGACAGGGGTAATCGAGCAGTACTTC. It codes for CASSLSYGTGVIEQYF.

This clone was seen a handful of times. V and J are TRBV4-3 and TRBJ2-7; D is possibly TRBD2 (6 bases). Deletions cut 3 bases from V and 7 bases from J, with 13 bases between. The CDR3 length is 13 residues. Germline V gene data show CDR1 as LGHNA and CDR2 as YSLEER. The CDR3 spells CASSQREGDEQYF. CDR3 bases: TGCGCCAGCAGCCAGCGGGAAGGGGATGAGCAGTACTTC.

By share, this clone counts as medium-sized. The J gene is TRBJ2-7, the V gene TRBV12-3 or TRBV12-4; 7 bases map to TRBD1. The V and J ends lost 6 bases and 6 bases, in that order; junction bases with no gene match: 8. The CDR3 totals 13 residues. The CDR3 loop is CASRPQGVGEQYF. For the CDR3, the DNA is TGTGCCAGCAGACCTCAGGGGGTTGGCGAGCAGTACTTC.

The chain has TRBV2 and TRBJ1-5; D not resolved. Germline V gene lookup returns CDR1 SNHLY and CDR2 FYNNEI. Trimming took 5 bases from V and 0 from J, leaving 8 bases between them. The CDR3 contains 14 residues. The CDR3 is CASSSVISNQPQHF. CDR3 DNA sequence: TGTGCCAGCAGTAGTGTAATTAGCAATCAGCCCCAGCATTTT.

The genes are TRBV11-2 and TRBJ2-3, with D possibly matching TRBD2 (6 bases). The CDR3 contains 19 residues. Germline values: CDR1 SGHAT, CDR2 FQNNGV. The germline V and J ends were trimmed by 5 bases and 2 bases, with 26 bases remaining between them. The CDR3 DNA follows: TGTGCCAGCAGCCCGAGAAATGGGGTAGCGGCTATTTTCACAGATACGCAGTATTTT. Amino acids: CASSPRNGVAAIFTDTQYF.